This TCR beta chain was documented in a study of brain T cells in children with intractable seizures. Study outcomes and limitations: Clones missing pre-surgery may reflect undersampling of that blood sample.

TCRdb's table, derived via immunoSEQ multiplex PCR, lists solely in-frame clones and lacks some. Of about 120,000 clones listed, approximately 94% were seen once; the top ten hold more than 3%. Remarks on this clone: Its specificity is unknown.

The specimen was peripheral blood, collected at surgery. This receptor was identified in a boy under two years old with hemimegalencephaly and intractable seizures.

The CDR3 reads CSASWTGRGEKLFF. Here the CDR3 DNA reads TGCAGTGCTAGTTGGACAGGGCGTGGTGAAAAACTGTTTTTT. The chain employs TRBV20-1 and TRBJ1-4; 8 bases fit TRBD1. This CDR3 is built from 14 residues. Unmatched junction bases numbered 7, after V lost 3 bases and J lost 7 bases. Germline V gene sequence: CDR1 DFQATT, CDR2 SNEGSKA (reference sequence).